Below are 31 T cell receptor beta chains sequenced from a single sample in a study of beta chain features in type 1 diabetes. cDNA synthesis used the whole RNA isolate, giving expressed TCRB sequences. Here immunoSEQ multiplex PCR was the method, and the copy in TCRdb shows in-frame clones only, minus some. The sample includes about 340,000 clones, around 7.6% of them seen just once. The sequenced material came from central memory CD4+ T cells from blood. Receptor source: a woman aged 18-29 years in good health.

This clone was seen a handful of times. This chain connects TRBV5-1 to TRBJ2-1; the D is unclear. V lost 4 bases, J lost 4 bases, and 6 bases lay in between. The germline CDR1 and CDR2 sequences are SGHRS and YFSETQ. The CDR3 extends over 12 amino acids. CDR3 in DNA: TGCGCCAGCAGCATACAATACAATGAGCAGTTCTTC. Its protein is CASSIQYNEQFF.

This clone was counted a few times. V usage is TRBV7-3 and J usage is TRBJ1-1; D not resolved. The V gene's germline CDR1 is SGHTA and CDR2 FQGTGA. There are 13 residues in the CDR3. Trimming shortened V by 0 bases and J by 3 bases, and 5 bases separated the two germline ends. The CDR3 loop reads CASSLTPYTEAFF. The CDR3 coding sequence is TGTGCCAGCAGCTTAACACCCTACACTGAAGCTTTCTTT.

The chain has TRBV20-1 and TRBJ2-3; D not certain. Germline loops: CDR1 DFQATT, CDR2 SNEGSKA (reference sequence). This CDR3 region has 11 residues. CDR3 DNA: TGCCTCATAGGGCAAGGAGATACGCAGTATTTT. The encoded protein is CLIGQGDTQYF.

This clone was detected ten times or more. Since a much larger clone is just one base distant, this may be a read error. This sample includes further DNA sequences coding for the same CDR3. The chain combines TRBV27 with TRBJ2-5; a possible D gene is TRBD1 (6 bases). V lost 6 bases and J 3 bases, leaving 11 bases between the germline ends. The CDR3 is made up of 13 amino acids. Germline loops: CDR1 MNHEY, CDR2 SMNVEV (reference sequence). This chain's CDR3 is CASSRDRKETQYF. The CDR3 DNA reads TGTGCCAGCAGCCGCGACAGGAAAGAGACCCAGTACTTC.

This sequence joins TRBV9 and TRBJ2-1; TRBD2 matches 11 bases. J lost 4 bases, V lost 2 bases, and 5 bases had no gene match. In germline, CDR1 is SGDLS, CDR2 YYNGEE. The CDR3 covers 16 residues. In nucleotides, the CDR3 is TGTGCCAGCAGCGTGGGACTAGCGGAAATATACAATGAGCAGTTCTTC. It encodes CASSVGLAEIYNEQFF.

In DNA, the CDR3 is TGTGCCAGCAGCTCCCCACGCGCGACAGGGTCATTGGATACGCAGTATTTT. It specifies CASSSPRATGSLDTQYF. This chain connects TRBV28 to TRBJ2-3, with TRBD1 matching 7 bases. Germline V gene sequence: CDR1 MDHEN, CDR2 SYDVKM. The CDR3 contains 17 residues. V shed 6 bases and J 6 bases; nucleotides not matched to a gene: 18.

This clone was recorded once. This chain uses TRBV5-1 with TRBJ2-2; TRBD1 matches 8 bases. The germline CDR1 and CDR2 sequences are SGHRS and YFSETQ. CDR3 length equals 15 residues. V dropped 4 bases and J dropped 5; count of bases not matched to a gene: 7. In nucleotides, the CDR3 is TGCGCCAGCAGCACGACAGGGGAGGAGACCGGGGAGCTGTTTTTT. This translates into CASSTTGEETGELFF.

This chain links TRBV10-3 with TRBJ1-1, with D hard to call. Germline V gene sequence: CDR1 ENHRY, CDR2 SYGVKD. The CDR3 contains 14 residues. The V end lost 6 bases, the J end lost 3 bases, and 14 bases lay between the germline ends. The CDR3 DNA reads TGTGCCATCAGCCAATCGACAACTCACACTGAAGCTTTCTTT. Its translation: CAISQSTTHTEAFF.

This sequence joins TRBV25-1 and TRBJ1-3, with D hard to call. Germline lookup yields CDR1 MGHDK and CDR2 SYGVNS. V was trimmed by 3 bases and J by 4 bases, leaving 10 bases between them. The CDR3 is 14 amino acids. The CDR3 coding sequence is TGTGCCAGCAGTGAGCCCCGTTACGGAAACACCATATATTTT. It is translated as CASSEPRYGNTIYF.

This clone was picked up a small number of times. For the CDR3, the DNA is TGCGCCAGCAGCCAAGATGGACGGGGGACCAGAGAGCAGTTCTTC. This encodes CASSQDGRGTREQFF. The gene calls are TRBV4-3 and TRBJ2-1, with a weak D call TRBD2 (6 bases). Looked up from germline, CDR1 is LGHNA and CDR2 is YSLEER. The CDR3 consists of 15 residues. Trimming pared 0 bases from V and 10 bases from J, leaving 16 bases between.

J is TRBJ1-1 and V is TRBV9, with TRBD1 as a possible D gene (5 bases). Trimming pared 0 bases from V and 4 bases from J, leaving 10 bases between. The CDR3 has 14 amino acids. The V gene's germline CDR1 is SGDLS and CDR2 YYNGEE. The CDR3 region has the DNA TGTGCCAGCAGCGTAGTTCAGGGTTCCACTGAAGCTTTCTTT. Amino acid sequence: CASSVVQGSTEAFF.

V usage is TRBV6-5 and J usage is TRBJ2-7; D may correspond to TRBD1 or TRBD2 (5 bases each). From germline, CDR1 is MNHEY and CDR2 SVGAGI. Trimming took off 0 bases at V and 2 bases at J, with 8 bases between the two ends. This CDR3 region has 14 residues. The CDR3 DNA is TGTGCCAGCAGTTACTCCCCGGGACCCTACGAGCAGTACTTC. Translation gives CASSYSPGPYEQYF.

The chain recombines TRBV2 with TRBJ1-2; D perhaps matches TRBD1 (6 bases). There are 14 residues in the CDR3. Trimming stripped 8 bases from V and 2 bases from J, with 15 bases between. Per the germline V gene, CDR1 is SNHLY and CDR2 is FYNNEI. The CDR3 DNA is TGTGCCAGCCAGCCTAATACAGGGAACTATGGCTACACCTTC. The encoded protein is CASQPNTGNYGYTF. Full variable domain (outside the CDR3, taken from reference TRBV2 and TRBJ1-2): EPEVTQTPSHQVTQMGQEVILRCVPISNHLYFYWYRQILGQKVEFLVSFYNNEISEKSEIFDDQFSVERPDGSNFTLKIRSTKLEDSAMYFCASQPNTGNYGYTFGSGTRLTVV.

This clone was seen more than once but under ten times. The chain combines TRBV7-3 with TRBJ2-5; 8 bases match TRBD2. Losses at the gene ends were 4 bases for V and 2 bases for J; bases not matched to a gene: 6. Germline loops: CDR1 SGHTA, CDR2 FQGTGA. The CDR3 runs 15 residues. The CDR3 sequence is CASSYGGTRQETQYF. CDR3 coding DNA: TGTGCCAGCAGCTACGGAGGGACTAGGCAAGAGACCCAGTACTTC. The full variable domain, in which reference TRBV7-3 and TRBJ2-5 provide the parts outside the CDR3, is GAGVSQTPSNKVTEKGKYVELRCDPISGHTALYWYRQSLGQGPEFLIYFQGTGAADDSGLPNDRFFAVRPEGSVSTLKIQRTERGDSAVYLCASSYGGTRQETQYFGPGTRLLVL.

This clone was found a few times. J is TRBJ2-6 and V is TRBV13; no clear D. V lost 8 bases and J 0 bases, leaving 8 bases between the germline ends. Germline values: CDR1 PRHDT, CDR2 FYEKMQ (reference sequence). The length of the CDR3 is 14 residues. CDR3 residues: CASLGSSGANVLTF. CDR3 sequence (DNA): TGTGCCAGCTTAGGAAGCTCTGGGGCCAACGTCCTGACTTTC.

The chain has TRBV7-2 and TRBJ1-1; perhaps TRBD1 as D (6 bases). V lost 8 bases to trimming and J lost 1 base, with 11 bases between them. In germline, CDR1 is SGHTA, CDR2 FQGNSA. The CDR3 covers 13 residues. This CDR3 reads CASGEQGNTEAFF. The CDR3, as DNA: TGTGCCAGCGGCGAACAGGGGAACACTGAAGCTTTCTTT.

This clone was detected ten times or more. This rearrangement joins TRBV5-4 to TRBJ1-1; D uncertain. Germline V lookup: CDR1 SGHNT, CDR2 YYREEE (reference sequence). V shed 4 bases and J shed 7 bases, with 14 bases lying between them. The CDR3 is 13 amino acids. In DNA form, the CDR3 reads TGTGCCAGCAGCCCTGGACTCCGAATTGAAGCTTTCTTT. This sequence encodes CASSPGLRIEAFF.

Concerning this clone itself: At the DNA level, this CDR3 is encoded by other sequences in the same sample as well. The gene calls are TRBV11-2 and TRBJ2-3, with D hard to call. The V gene's germline CDR1 is SGHAT and CDR2 FQNNGV. CDR3 length: 11 residues. V was trimmed by 3 bases and J by 3 bases, leaving 1 base between them. The CDR3 here is CASSFTDTQYF. The DNA for the CDR3 is TGTGCCAGCAGCTTTACAGATACGCAGTATTTT.

In this sample, this clone turned up a few times. This chain links TRBV4-1 with TRBJ1-4, with D possibly being TRBD1 (5 bases). The CDR3 contains 14 residues. The V gene lost 3 bases and the J gene lost 8 bases, with 13 bases spanning the gap. The germline V gene encodes CDR1 MGHRA and CDR2 YSYEKL. The CDR3 DNA reads TGCGCCAGCAGCCAGTCGGGAAACAGGGAAAAACTGTTTTTT. It specifies CASSQSGNREKLFF.

This clone has just a few counts. For the CDR3, the DNA is TGTGCCAGCATTGACAGGGACACCAATCAGCATGGCTACACCTTC. It specifies CASIDRDTNQHGYTF. The chain employs TRBV28 and TRBJ1-2; TRBD1 matches at 7 bases. Germline V CDR1 and CDR2: MDHEN, SYDVKM. The CDR3 is made up of 15 amino acids. V lost 7 bases and J lost 6; bases outside the gene matches: 14.

Ten or more counts support this clone. The V gene is TRBV10-3, the J gene TRBJ2-5; D gene unclear. The CDR3 consists of 13 residues. The germline V gene has CDR1 ENHRY and CDR2 SYGVKD. Between the trimmed V and J ends, which lost 6 bases and 0 bases, there was a span of 8 bases. In DNA form, the CDR3 reads TGTGCCATCAGCACCGACAACCAAGAGACCCAGTACTTC. This gives the protein CAISTDNQETQYF.

This clone has only a few counts. V and J are TRBV7-8 and TRBJ2-3, with 8 bases matching TRBD2. V lost 2 bases, J lost 2 bases, and 9 bases stayed unmatched. The CDR3 loop spans 17 amino acids. Germline loops: CDR1 SGHVS, CDR2 FQNEAQ. CDR3 sequence reads: CASSLHGRAVVTDTQYF. In DNA, the CDR3 is TGTGCCAGCAGCTTACACGGGAGGGCCGTGGTCACAGATACGCAGTATTTT.

The V gene is TRBV5-4, the J gene TRBJ2-2, with D unresolved. Looked up from germline, CDR1 is SGHNT and CDR2 is YYREEE (reference sequence). The germline V and J ends were trimmed by 9 bases and 0 bases, with 12 bases remaining between them. CDR3 size: 14 residues. Written as DNA, the CDR3 is TGTGCCACCCGGGTAGGGTCGAACACCGGGGAGCTGTTTTTT. Translation gives CATRVGSNTGELFF.

The table lists this clone with a few counts. The chain links TRBV11-2 to TRBJ2-1, with a possible D match to TRBD2 (6 bases). Deletions cut 1 base from V and 8 bases from J, with 15 bases between. The CDR3 has 15 residues. CDR1 and CDR2 (germline): SGHAT, FQNNGV. The CDR3 nucleotides are TGTGCCAGCAGCTTAGTTTCGTCGAGGAGGGATGAGCAGTTCTTC. It translates to CASSLVSSRRDEQFF.

This clone was found a few times. The chain recombines TRBV5-1 with TRBJ2-1; TRBD2 matches at 9 bases. V shed 2 bases, J shed 9 bases, and the junction held 3 bases outside the gene matches. This CDR3 is built from 13 residues. Germline lookup yields CDR1 SGHRS and CDR2 YFSETQ. CDR3: CASSLALAGEQFF. The CDR3 coding sequence is TGCGCCAGCAGCTTAGCACTAGCGGGTGAGCAGTTCTTC.

The table lists this clone with many counts. The chain combines TRBV27 with TRBJ2-5, with 7 bases that match TRBD1. This CDR3 region has 13 residues. V gave up 6 bases and J gave up 6 bases; unmatched junction bases: 7. Germline CDR1 reads MNHEY; CDR2 reads SMNVEV (reference sequence). Here the CDR3 DNA reads TGTGCCAGCAGAACGGGACAGAGAAAGACCCAGTACTTC. It translates to CASRTGQRKTQYF.

The chain carries TRBV11-1 and TRBJ1-4, with D maybe TRBD1 (5 bases). V lost 3 bases and J 6 bases, leaving 14 bases between the germline ends. The V gene's germline CDR1 is SGHAT and CDR2 FQDESV (reference sequence). CDR3 length equals 15 residues. The CDR3 here is CASSFVGTSDEKLFF. CDR3 sequence (DNA): TGTGCCAGCAGCTTTGTAGGGACTAGTGATGAAAAACTGTTTTTT. Full variable domain (outside the CDR3, taken from reference TRBV11-1 and TRBJ1-4): EAEVAQSPRYKITEKSQAVAFWCDPISGHATLYWYRQILGQGPELLVQFQDESVVDDSQLPKDRFSAERLKGVDSTLKIQPAELGDSAMYLCASSFVGTSDEKLFFGSGTQLSVL.

The rearrangement joins TRBV7-3 to TRBJ1-1, with D maybe TRBD1 (6 bases). The V end lost 0 bases, the J end lost 3 bases, and 14 bases lay between the germline ends. CDR1 and CDR2 (germline): SGHTA, FQGTGA. This CDR3 region has 16 residues. CDR3 in amino acids: CASSLTGATRYTEAFF. The DNA of the CDR3 is TGTGCCAGCAGCTTAACGGGGGCGACGAGGTACACTGAAGCTTTCTTT.

The rearrangement uses TRBV5-1 and TRBJ2-3; D may be TRBD2 (5 bases). Trimming stripped 0 bases from V and 0 bases from J, with 8 bases between. Germline values: CDR1 SGHRS, CDR2 YFSETQ. The CDR3 totals 15 residues. CDR3 loop: CASSLGGASTDTQYF. The CDR3 DNA follows: TGCGCCAGCAGCTTGGGGGGAGCTAGCACAGATACGCAGTATTTT.

Comment on this clone: The same CDR3 can be traced to other DNA sequences in this sample. The chain is built from TRBV6-5 and TRBJ2-3; maybe TRBD2 (6 bases). Germline V lookup: CDR1 MNHEY, CDR2 SVGAGI. CDR3 length equals 14 residues. V was pared by 5 bases and J by 2 bases, with 11 bases between. CDR3 in DNA: TGTGCCAGCAGTACCGGGACTTCCACAGATACGCAGTATTTT. It translates to CASSTGTSTDTQYF.

In this sample, this clone turned up a few times. This chain joins TRBV9 and TRBJ2-1; 13 bases match TRBD2. The junction had 5 bases not matched to a gene; V was cut back by 3 bases and J by 8 bases. The CDR3 extends over 15 amino acids. Per the germline V gene, CDR1 is SGDLS and CDR2 is YYNGEE. Here the CDR3 reads CASSGGTSGTHEQFF. The CDR3 nucleotides are TGTGCCAGCAGCGGAGGGACTAGCGGGACTCATGAGCAGTTCTTC.